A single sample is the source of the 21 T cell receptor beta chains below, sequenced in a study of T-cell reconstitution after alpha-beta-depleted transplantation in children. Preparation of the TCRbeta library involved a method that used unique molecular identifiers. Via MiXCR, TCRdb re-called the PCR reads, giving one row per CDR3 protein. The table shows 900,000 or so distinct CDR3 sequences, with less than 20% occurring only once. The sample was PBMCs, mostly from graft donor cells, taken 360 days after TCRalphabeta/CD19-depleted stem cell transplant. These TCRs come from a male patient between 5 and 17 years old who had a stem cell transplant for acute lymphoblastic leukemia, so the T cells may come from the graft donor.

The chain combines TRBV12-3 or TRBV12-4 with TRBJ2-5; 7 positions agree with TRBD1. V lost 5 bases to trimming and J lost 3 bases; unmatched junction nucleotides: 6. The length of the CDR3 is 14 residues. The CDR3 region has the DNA TGTGCCAGCAGTCCCTCCGGGACAGAAGAGACCCAGTACTTC. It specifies CASSPSGTEETQYF.

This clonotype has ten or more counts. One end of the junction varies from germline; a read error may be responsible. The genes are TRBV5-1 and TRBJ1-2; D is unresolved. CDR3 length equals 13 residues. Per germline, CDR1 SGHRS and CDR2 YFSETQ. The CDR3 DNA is TGTGCCAGCAGTTTAGGGCAGATCTATGGCTACACCTTC. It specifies CASSLGQIYGYTF.

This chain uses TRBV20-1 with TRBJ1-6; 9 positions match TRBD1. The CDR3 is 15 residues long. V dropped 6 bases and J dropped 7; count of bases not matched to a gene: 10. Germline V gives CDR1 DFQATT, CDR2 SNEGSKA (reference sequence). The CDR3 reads CSARPQGARNSPLHF. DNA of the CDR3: TGCAGTGCCCGGCCACAGGGGGCGAGAAATTCACCCCTCCACTTT.

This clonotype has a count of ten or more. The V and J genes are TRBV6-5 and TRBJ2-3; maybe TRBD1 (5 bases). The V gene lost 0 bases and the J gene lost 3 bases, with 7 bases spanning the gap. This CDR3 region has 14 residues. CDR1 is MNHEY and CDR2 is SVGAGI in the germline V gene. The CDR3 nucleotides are TGTGCCAGCAGTTACTCGGGGCTAACAGATACGCAGTATTTT. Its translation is CASSYSGLTDTQYF.

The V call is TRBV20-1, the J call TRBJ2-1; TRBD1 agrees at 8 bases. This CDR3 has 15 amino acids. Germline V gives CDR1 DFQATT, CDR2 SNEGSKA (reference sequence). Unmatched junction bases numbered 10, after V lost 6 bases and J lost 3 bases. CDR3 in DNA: TGCAGTGCCACGGGTGGACAGGGACTCTACAATGAGCAGTTCTTC. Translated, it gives CSATGGQGLYNEQFF.

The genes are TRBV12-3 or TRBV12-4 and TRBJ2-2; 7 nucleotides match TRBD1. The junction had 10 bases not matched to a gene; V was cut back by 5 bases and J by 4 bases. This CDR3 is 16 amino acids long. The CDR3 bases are TGTGCCAGCAGTCCCCTGGGACAGAACCCCACCGGGGAGCTGTTTTTT. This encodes CASSPLGQNPTGELFF.

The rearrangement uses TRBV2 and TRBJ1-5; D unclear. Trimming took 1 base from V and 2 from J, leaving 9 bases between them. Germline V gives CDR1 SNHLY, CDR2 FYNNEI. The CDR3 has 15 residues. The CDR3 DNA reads TGTGCCAGCAGTGAAGAGAGGACGGGCAATCAGCCCCAGCATTTT. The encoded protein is CASSEERTGNQPQHF.

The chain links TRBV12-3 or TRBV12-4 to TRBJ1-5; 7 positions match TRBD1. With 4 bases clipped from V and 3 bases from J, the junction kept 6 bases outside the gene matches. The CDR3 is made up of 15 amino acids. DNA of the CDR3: TGTGCCAGCAGTTCCTCCGACAGGGCCAATCAGCCCCAGCATTTT. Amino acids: CASSSSDRANQPQHF.

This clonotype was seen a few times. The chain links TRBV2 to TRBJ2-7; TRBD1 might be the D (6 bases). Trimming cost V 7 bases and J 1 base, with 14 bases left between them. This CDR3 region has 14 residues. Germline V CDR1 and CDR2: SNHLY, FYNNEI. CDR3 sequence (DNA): TGTGCCAGCAAGAGGACAGATTCATCCTACGAGCAGTACTTC. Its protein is CASKRTDSSYEQYF.

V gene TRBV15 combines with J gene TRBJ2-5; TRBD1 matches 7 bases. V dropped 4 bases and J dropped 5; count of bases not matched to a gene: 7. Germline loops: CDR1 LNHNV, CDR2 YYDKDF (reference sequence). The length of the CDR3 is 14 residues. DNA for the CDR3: TGTGCCACCAGCACCGACAGGGTACAGGAGACCCAGTACTTC. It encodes CATSTDRVQETQYF.

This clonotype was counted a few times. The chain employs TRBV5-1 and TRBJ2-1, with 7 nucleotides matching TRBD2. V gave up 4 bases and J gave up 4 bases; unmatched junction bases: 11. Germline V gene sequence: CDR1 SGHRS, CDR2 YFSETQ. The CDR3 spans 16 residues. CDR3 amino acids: CASSDRTRPLYNEQFF. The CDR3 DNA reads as TGCGCCAGCAGCGACCGGACTAGACCCCTGTACAATGAGCAGTTCTTC.

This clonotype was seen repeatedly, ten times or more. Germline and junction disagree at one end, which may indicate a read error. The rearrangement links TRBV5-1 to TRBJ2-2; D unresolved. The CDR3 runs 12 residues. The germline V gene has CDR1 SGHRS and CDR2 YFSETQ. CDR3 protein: CASSLVGGELFF. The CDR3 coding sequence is TGTGCCAGCAGCTTAGTCGGCGGGGAGCTGTTTTTT.

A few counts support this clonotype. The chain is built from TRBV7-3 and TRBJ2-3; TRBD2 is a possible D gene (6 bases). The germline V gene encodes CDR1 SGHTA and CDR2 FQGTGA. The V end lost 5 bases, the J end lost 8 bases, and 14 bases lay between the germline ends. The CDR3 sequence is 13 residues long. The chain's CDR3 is CASSLPPSVTQYF. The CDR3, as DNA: TGTGCCAGCAGCCTCCCTCCTAGCGTTACGCAGTATTTT.

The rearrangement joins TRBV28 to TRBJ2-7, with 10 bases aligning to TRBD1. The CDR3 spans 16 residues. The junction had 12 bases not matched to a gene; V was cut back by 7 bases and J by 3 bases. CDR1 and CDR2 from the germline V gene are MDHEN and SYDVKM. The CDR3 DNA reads TGTGCCAGCACCCCTCTTCTGGGACAGGGGCACTACGAGCAGTACTTC. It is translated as CASTPLLGQGHYEQYF.

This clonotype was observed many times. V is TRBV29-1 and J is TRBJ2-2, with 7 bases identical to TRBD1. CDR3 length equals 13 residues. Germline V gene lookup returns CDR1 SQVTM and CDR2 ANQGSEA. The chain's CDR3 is CSTGVGDTGELFF. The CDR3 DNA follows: TGCAGTACAGGGGTAGGGGACACCGGGGAGCTGTTTTTT.

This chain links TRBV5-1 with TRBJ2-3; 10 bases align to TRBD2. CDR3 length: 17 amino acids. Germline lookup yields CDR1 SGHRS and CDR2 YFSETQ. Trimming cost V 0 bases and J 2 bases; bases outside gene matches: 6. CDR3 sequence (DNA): TGCGCCAGCAGCTTGGGACTAGCGGGTCTCCCCACAGATACGCAGTATTTT. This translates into CASSLGLAGLPTDTQYF. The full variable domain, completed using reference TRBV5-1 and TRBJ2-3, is KAGVTQTPRYLIKTRGQQVTLSCSPISGHRSVSWYQQTPGQGLQFLFEYFSETQRNKGNFPGRFSGRQFSNSRSEMNVSTLELGDSALYLCASSLGLAGLPTDTQYFGPGTRLTVL.

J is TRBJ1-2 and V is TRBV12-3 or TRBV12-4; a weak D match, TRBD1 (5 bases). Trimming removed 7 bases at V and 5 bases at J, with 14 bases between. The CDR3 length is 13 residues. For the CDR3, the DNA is TGTGCCAGCACCTCGGGGGTACAGTATGGCTACACCTTC. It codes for CASTSGVQYGYTF.

CDR3 DNA: TGCAGTGCTTCCTCTGGACTAGCGGGAGGCCCACTCTCCTACAATGAGCAGTTCTTC. Translation gives CSASSGLAGGPLSYNEQFF. This chain connects TRBV20-1 to TRBJ2-1, with 14 bases lining up with TRBD2. CDR1 and CDR2 from the germline V gene are DFQATT and SNEGSKA (reference sequence). Trimming took 5 bases from V and 0 from J; bases not matched to a gene: 12. The CDR3 totals 19 residues.

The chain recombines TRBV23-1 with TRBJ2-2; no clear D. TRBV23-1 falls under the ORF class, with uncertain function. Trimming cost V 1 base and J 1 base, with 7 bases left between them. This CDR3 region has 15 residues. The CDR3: CASSQLSGNTGELFF. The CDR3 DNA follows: TGCGCCAGCAGTCAATTGTCAGGGAACACCGGGGAGCTGTTTTTT.

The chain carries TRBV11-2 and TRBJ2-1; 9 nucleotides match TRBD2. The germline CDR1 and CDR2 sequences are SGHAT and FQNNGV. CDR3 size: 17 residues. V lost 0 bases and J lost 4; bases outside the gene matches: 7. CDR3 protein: CASSLDIITSGYNEQFF. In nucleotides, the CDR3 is TGTGCCAGCAGCTTAGATATAATAACTAGCGGGTACAATGAGCAGTTCTTC.

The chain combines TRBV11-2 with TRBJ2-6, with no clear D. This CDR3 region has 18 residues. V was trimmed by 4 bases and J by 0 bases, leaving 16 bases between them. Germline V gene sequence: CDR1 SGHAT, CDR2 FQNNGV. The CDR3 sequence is CASSSRALKSSGANVLTF. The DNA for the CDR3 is TGTGCCAGCAGCTCACGGGCCCTCAAGAGCTCTGGGGCCAACGTCCTGACTTTC.